This section outlines one TCR beta chain sequence together with its context. Its antigen is unidentified. Healthy bone marrow donors supplied every sample. PCR employed 60 Vbeta and 13 Jbeta primers. Libraries were prepared by immunoSEQ multiplex PCR; TCRdb keeps only in-frame clonotypes and omits some of them. The sample lists about 200,000 clones; 82% were seen once. These data come from a study of cytomegalovirus exposure and HLA in healthy donors. Study-wide results and limits: Most subjects' HLA-A and HLA-B alleles were reportedly predicted from TCR beta sequences. Several top significant clusters appeared, in a later analysis, to be linked to common viral pathogens.

Sequenced material: PBMCs. This receptor was taken from a man aged 35-49 years in good health and CMV-seropositive.

CDR3 protein: CASSAWVANTGELFF. The CDR3 nucleotides are TGCGCCAGCAGTGCGTGGGTAGCAAACACCGGGGAGCTGTTTTTT. The rearrangement joins TRBV10-2 to TRBJ2-2; D is uncertain. This CDR3 is 15 amino acids long. Trimming pared 4 bases from V and 2 bases from J, leaving 11 bases between. Germline CDR1 is WSHSY and CDR2 is SAAADI.